The 27 T cell receptor beta chains reported below all come from one sample, sequenced in a study of CD8 T cells in Susac syndrome. An input of roughly 0.5 to 1 ug of RNA was subjected to reverse transcription using random hexamers. TCRdb re-derived calls from the immunoSEQ multiplex PCR reads in MiXCR, one entry per CDR3 protein. Here the sample spans roughly 250,000 distinct CDR3 sequences, 90% to 97% being singletons. Sequenced sample: CD4+ T cells from PBMCs. The receptors were sampled from a human donor with Susac syndrome.

V and J are TRBV27 and TRBJ1-5; D not resolved. The CDR3 is 10 amino acids. V lost 9 bases to trimming and J lost 3 bases, with 3 bases between them. Germline V lookup: CDR1 MNHEY, CDR2 SMNVEV (reference sequence). CDR3 coding DNA: TGTGCCAGGAACAATCAGCCCCAGCATTTT. This gives the protein CARNNQPQHF.

The chain carries TRBV29-1 and TRBJ1-2; no firm D call. V lost 3 bases, J lost 4 bases, and 9 bases lay in between. CDR1 is SQVTM and CDR2 is ANQGSEA in the germline V gene. The CDR3 totals 12 residues. The CDR3 sequence: CSVESGSYGYTF. CDR3 DNA sequence: TGCAGCGTTGAGTCGGGTTCCTATGGCTACACCTTC.

The gene calls are TRBV30 and TRBJ2-1; the D is unclear. The germline V gene has CDR1 GTSNPN and CDR2 SVGIG (reference sequence). This CDR3 region has 10 residues. Deletions cut 0 bases from V and 9 bases from J, with 3 bases between. The CDR3 spells CAWSVLEQFF. The CDR3 bases are TGTGCCTGGAGTGTTCTTGAGCAGTTCTTC.

This sequence joins TRBV7-3 and TRBJ2-2; D is unresolved. The V end was cut by 5 bases, the J end by 2 bases, with 12 bases between. Germline lookup yields CDR1 SGHTA and CDR2 FQGTGA. This CDR3 has 15 residues. The CDR3 region has the DNA TGTGCCAGCAGCCAACGGCGCAGAAACACCGGGGAGCTGTTTTTT. Amino acids: CASSQRRRNTGELFF.

The chain couples TRBV12-3 or TRBV12-4 to TRBJ1-5, with D possibly TRBD1 on 5 matching bases. The CDR3 spans 14 residues. V was cut by 2 bases and J by 6 bases, with 11 bases left in between. CDR3 protein: CASSLSSGSQPQHF. CDR3 nucleotides: TGTGCCAGCAGTTTAAGTTCAGGGAGTCAGCCCCAGCATTTT.

The rearrangement joins TRBV4-2 to TRBJ1-2, with D possibly TRBD1 on 6 matching bases. The germline V gene encodes CDR1 LGHNA and CDR2 YNFKEQ. CDR3 size: 16 residues. V lost 3 bases, J lost 0 bases, and 14 bases lay in between. This CDR3 reads CASSHPGQPTNYGYTF. The CDR3 nucleotides read TGTGCCAGCAGCCATCCCGGACAGCCTACTAACTATGGCTACACCTTC.

The chain recombines TRBV29-1 with TRBJ2-1, with TRBD2 identical over 14 bases. J was trimmed by 2 bases and V by 0 bases; bases with no gene match: 9. Per the germline V gene, CDR1 is SQVTM and CDR2 is ANQGSEA. CDR3 size: 19 residues. This CDR3 reads CSVEDRGLAGDFTYNEQFF. CDR3 nucleotide sequence: TGCAGCGTTGAAGATCGGGGACTAGCGGGAGATTTCACCTACAATGAGCAGTTCTTC.

This clonotype appeared a few times. V is TRBV7-2 and J is TRBJ2-7; D is unresolved. The V gene's germline CDR1 is SGHTA and CDR2 FQGNSA. CDR3 length equals 13 residues. V lost 1 base and J lost 3, with 7 bases in between. Written as DNA, the CDR3 is TGTGCCAGCAGCTTAGGTTCGGTCTACGAGCAGTACTTC. This codes for CASSLGSVYEQYF. The full variable domain, rest sourced from reference TRBV7-2 and TRBJ2-7, is GAGVSQSPSNKVTEKGKDVELRCDPISGHTALYWYRQSLGQGLEFLIYFQGNSAPDKSGLPSDRFSAERTGGSVSTLTIQRTQQEDSAVYLCASSLGSVYEQYFGPGTRLTVT.

CDR3 in amino acids: CAISDDRRRTQYF. The CDR3 nucleotides read TGTGCCATCAGTGACGACAGGCGGAGGACCCAGTACTTC. The chain joins TRBV10-3 to TRBJ2-5, with D tentatively TRBD1 (6 bases). V lost 3 bases and J lost 7, with 12 bases in between. Germline V gene lookup returns CDR1 ENHRY and CDR2 SYGVKD. The CDR3 has 13 amino acids.

This sequence joins TRBV25-1 and TRBJ1-2, with unresolved D. The CDR3 consists of 12 residues. Germline CDR1 MGHDK, CDR2 SYGVNS. Between the trimmed V and J ends, which lost 3 bases and 5 bases, there was a span of 7 bases. CDR3 protein: CASSDPLYGYTF. CDR3 nucleotides: TGTGCCAGCAGTGATCCGCTGTATGGCTACACCTTC.

The chain carries TRBV12-3 or TRBV12-4 and TRBJ1-3, with unresolved D. Trimming stripped 0 bases from V and 2 bases from J, with 11 bases between. This CDR3 comprises 16 residues. In DNA, the CDR3 is TGTGCCAGCAGTTTAGCGAAGGGAGCCGCTGGAAACACCATATATTTT. Amino acid sequence: CASSLAKGAAGNTIYF.

The chain joins TRBV21-1 to TRBJ2-7; the D segment call TRBD2 is taken from the table without a DNA check. TRBV21-1 is designated a pseudogene. This CDR3 has 15 amino acids. The DNA for the CDR3 is TGTCCGTCAGAGATGAGGCGGGACTTCGCCTACGAGCAGTACTTC. This codes for CPSEMRRDFAYEQYF.

This clonotype was recorded only once. The gene calls are TRBV20-1 and TRBJ2-1, with TRBD2 identical over 7 bases. The V gene end was trimmed by 6 bases and the J gene end by 2 bases; junction bases not matched to a gene: 7. The CDR3 is 14 amino acids. Per the germline V gene, CDR1 is DFQATT and CDR2 is SNEGSKA (reference sequence). The CDR3 sequence: CSAGTGRAYNEQFF. CDR3 nucleotide sequence: TGCAGTGCGGGGACGGGGAGGGCCTACAATGAGCAGTTCTTC.

CDR3 coding DNA: TGCAGTGCCCTTAGACCATACCAGCCCCAGCATTTT. This gives the protein CSALRPYQPQHF. V usage is TRBV20-1 and J usage is TRBJ1-5; no clear D gene. Germline V gives CDR1 DFQATT, CDR2 SNEGSKA (reference sequence). V gave up 6 bases and J gave up 7 bases, with 13 bases separating them. The CDR3 has 12 residues.

The chain recombines TRBV7-2 with TRBJ2-7; a weak D match, TRBD1 (5 bases). The CDR3 consists of 13 residues. Germline loops: CDR1 SGHTA, CDR2 FQGNSA. V lost 5 bases and J lost 6, with 14 bases in between. For the CDR3, the DNA is TGTGCCAGCAGCACACGGACATCGGGCGAGCAGTACTTC. Amino acids: CASSTRTSGEQYF.

The chain recombines TRBV20-1 with TRBJ2-1; D gene uncertain. Per the germline V gene, CDR1 is DFQATT and CDR2 is SNEGSKA (reference sequence). The CDR3 has 14 amino acids. V gave up 3 bases and J gave up 5 bases, with 14 bases separating them. The CDR3 reads CSARSGDGDNEQFF. The CDR3 DNA reads as TGCAGTGCTAGGTCGGGTGACGGCGACAATGAGCAGTTCTTC.

V is TRBV28 and J is TRBJ1-2, with D unresolved. The germline V gene encodes CDR1 MDHEN and CDR2 SYDVKM. The CDR3 contains 14 residues. V dropped 5 bases and J dropped 1 base, with 11 bases sitting between them. CDR3 in DNA: TGTGCCAGCAGTGACATTCTGGTTAACTATGGCTACACCTTC. Translated: CASSDILVNYGYTF.

The chain carries TRBV5-1 and TRBJ2-7; D might be TRBD2 (6 bases). Germline V gives CDR1 SGHRS, CDR2 YFSETQ. V was clipped by 0 bases and J by 0 bases, with 10 bases between them. The CDR3 is 15 amino acids. CDR3 amino acids: CASSLGGTSSYEQYF. The CDR3 nucleotides are TGCGCCAGCAGCTTGGGCGGGACGAGCTCCTACGAGCAGTACTTC.

The V gene is TRBV6-5, the J gene TRBJ1-2, with no clear D. Trimming took 6 bases from V and 0 from J, leaving 8 bases between them. The CDR3 length is 13 residues. The germline gives CDR1 MNHEY, CDR2 SVGAGI. This CDR3 is CASSLNPNYGYTF. The CDR3 DNA reads TGTGCCAGCAGCCTGAACCCTAACTATGGCTACACCTTC.

The CDR3 sequence is CASSQTSGRGREQFF. In nucleotides, the CDR3 is TGTGCCAGTAGCCAAACTAGCGGGAGAGGACGAGAGCAGTTCTTC. The genes are TRBV19 and TRBJ2-1; 11 bases are shared with TRBD2. The CDR3 totals 15 residues. With 6 bases clipped from V and 10 bases from J, the junction kept 11 bases outside the gene matches. CDR1 and CDR2 from the germline V gene are LNHDA and SQIVND (reference sequence).

The chain employs TRBV9 and TRBJ2-3; unclear D gene. From germline, CDR1 is SGDLS and CDR2 YYNGEE. Trimming took 3 bases from V and 0 from J, leaving 8 bases between them. This CDR3 has 14 residues. CDR3 residues: CASSGDPSTDTQYF. The CDR3 region has the DNA TGTGCCAGCAGCGGCGACCCTAGCACAGATACGCAGTATTTT.

The genes are TRBV19 and TRBJ2-1, with 12 bases lining up with TRBD2. Germline V gene sequence: CDR1 LNHDA, CDR2 SQIVND (reference sequence). The CDR3 covers 18 residues. V lost 0 bases, J lost 8 bases, and 11 bases stayed unmatched. CDR3 coding DNA: TGTGCCAGTAGTATAGACCCGGGGGGGGCTAGCGGGAGGGATGAGCAGTTCTTC. Translating gives CASSIDPGGASGRDEQFF.

The J gene is TRBJ1-5, the V gene TRBV2; 7 bases are shared with TRBD1. Germline trimming cut 6 bases from V and 1 base from J; bases unmatched to any gene: 6. Germline values: CDR1 SNHLY, CDR2 FYNNEI. The CDR3 consists of 15 residues. The CDR3 sequence: CASSQQGLSNQPQHF. In nucleotides, the CDR3 is TGTGCCAGCAGCCAACAGGGGTTGAGCAATCAGCCCCAGCATTTT.

The chain combines TRBV20-1 with TRBJ2-5, with a tentative D call TRBD1 (6 bases). Trimming took off 6 bases at V and 2 bases at J, with 10 bases between the two ends. Germline-derived CDR1 and CDR2 are DFQATT and SNEGSKA (reference sequence). The CDR3 length is 12 residues. The CDR3 loop reads CSALTGQETQYF. Written as DNA, the CDR3 is TGCAGTGCGCTCACAGGGCAAGAGACCCAGTACTTC.

This rearrangement joins TRBV11-1 to TRBJ2-1, with TRBD1 identical over 10 bases. Germline V gene sequence: CDR1 SGHAT, CDR2 FQDESV (reference sequence). The ends lost 8 bases at V and 7 bases at J; junction bases unmatched: 2. CDR3 length equals 12 residues. CDR3 nucleotide sequence: TGTGCCAGCGGGGGACAGGGGAATGAGCAGTTCTTC. It specifies CASGGQGNEQFF.

The chain couples TRBV11-2 to TRBJ2-3; D possibly corresponds to TRBD2 (6 bases). Deletions cut 4 bases from V and 3 bases from J, with 17 bases between. CDR1 is SGHAT, CDR2 FQNNGV, per germline. CDR3 length: 16 residues. The CDR3 protein is CASSSLARAGTDTQYF. CDR3 nucleotide sequence: TGTGCCAGCAGCTCATTAGCGAGGGCGGGGACAGATACGCAGTATTTT.

This clonotype was counted a few times. The chain recombines TRBV7-3 with TRBJ2-5; D possibly corresponds to TRBD2 (5 bases). Per germline, CDR1 SGHTA and CDR2 FQGTGA. Trimming took off 5 bases at V and 4 bases at J, with 14 bases between the two ends. The CDR3 runs to 14 residues. CDR3 protein: CASSRGLVGETQYF. The CDR3 bases are TGTGCCAGCAGCCGCGGACTGGTCGGAGAGACCCAGTACTTC.